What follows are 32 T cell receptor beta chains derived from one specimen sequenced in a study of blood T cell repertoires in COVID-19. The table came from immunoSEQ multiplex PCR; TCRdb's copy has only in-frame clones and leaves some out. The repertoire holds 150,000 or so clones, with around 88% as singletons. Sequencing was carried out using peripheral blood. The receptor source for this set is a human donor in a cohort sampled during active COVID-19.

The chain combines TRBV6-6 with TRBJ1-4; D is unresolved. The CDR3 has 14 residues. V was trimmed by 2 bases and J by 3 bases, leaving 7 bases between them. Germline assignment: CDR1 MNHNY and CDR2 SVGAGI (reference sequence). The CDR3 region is CASSYTAANEKLFF. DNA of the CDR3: TGTGCCAGCAGTTACACGGCGGCTAATGAAAAACTGTTTTTT.

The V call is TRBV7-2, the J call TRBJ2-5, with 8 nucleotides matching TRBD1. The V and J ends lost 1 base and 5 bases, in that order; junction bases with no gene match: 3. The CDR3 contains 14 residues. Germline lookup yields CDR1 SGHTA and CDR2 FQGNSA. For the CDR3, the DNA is TGTGCCAGCAGCTTAGATAGGACAGGGGAGACCCAGTACTTC. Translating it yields CASSLDRTGETQYF.

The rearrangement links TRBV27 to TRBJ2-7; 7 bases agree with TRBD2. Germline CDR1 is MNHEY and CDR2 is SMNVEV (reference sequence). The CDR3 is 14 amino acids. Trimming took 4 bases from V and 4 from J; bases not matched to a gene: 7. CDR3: CASSWGGSQYEQYF. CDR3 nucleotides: TGTGCCAGCAGTTGGGGCGGGAGTCAGTACGAGCAGTACTTC.

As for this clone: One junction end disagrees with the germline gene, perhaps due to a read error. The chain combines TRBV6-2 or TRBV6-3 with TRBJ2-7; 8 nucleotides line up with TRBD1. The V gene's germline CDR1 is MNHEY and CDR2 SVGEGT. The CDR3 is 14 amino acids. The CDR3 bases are TGTGCCAGCACCCCGACAGGGGCCTCCCACGAGCAGTACTTC. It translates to CASTPTGASHEQYF.

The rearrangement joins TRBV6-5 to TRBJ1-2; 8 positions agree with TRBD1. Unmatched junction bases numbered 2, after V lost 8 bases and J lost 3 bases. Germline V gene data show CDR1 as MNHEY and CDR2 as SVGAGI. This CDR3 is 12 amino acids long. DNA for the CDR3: TGTGCCAGCGGGACAGGCTACTATGGCTACACCTTC. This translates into CASGTGYYGYTF.

The CDR3 region is CASMKRQYNEQFF. The CDR3 DNA reads as TGTGCCAGCATGAAGCGGCAGTACAATGAGCAGTTCTTC. V gene TRBV28 combines with J gene TRBJ2-1; perhaps TRBD2 as D (5 bases). Trimming left V 7 bases short and J 4 bases short, with 11 bases between. The CDR3 totals 13 residues. Germline CDR1 reads MDHEN; CDR2 reads SYDVKM. Full variable domain (remainder filled in from reference TRBV28 and TRBJ2-1): DVKVTQSSRYLVKRTGEKVFLECVQDMDHENMFWYRQDPGLGLRLIYFSYDVKMKEKGDIPEGYSVSREKKERFSLILESASTNQTSMYLCASMKRQYNEQFFGPGTRLTVL.

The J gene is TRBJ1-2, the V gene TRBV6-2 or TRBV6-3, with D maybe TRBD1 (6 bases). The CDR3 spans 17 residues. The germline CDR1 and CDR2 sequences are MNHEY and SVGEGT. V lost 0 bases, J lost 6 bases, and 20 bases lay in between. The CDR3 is CASSYSTKKDSIDGYTF. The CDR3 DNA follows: TGTGCCAGCAGTTACTCGACCAAGAAGGACAGTATAGATGGCTACACCTTC.

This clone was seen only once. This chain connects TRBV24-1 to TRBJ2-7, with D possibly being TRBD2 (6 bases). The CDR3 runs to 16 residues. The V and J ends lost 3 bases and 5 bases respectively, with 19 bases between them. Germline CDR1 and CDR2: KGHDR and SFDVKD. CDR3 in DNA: TGTGCCACCAGTGATCATTTAGGAGGGCTATGTAACGAGCAGTACTTC. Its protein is CATSDHLGGLCNEQYF.

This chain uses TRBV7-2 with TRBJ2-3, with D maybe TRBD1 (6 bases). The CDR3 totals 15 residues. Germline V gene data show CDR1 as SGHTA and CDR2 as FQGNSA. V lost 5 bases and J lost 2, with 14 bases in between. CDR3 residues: CASSARAGDTDTQYF. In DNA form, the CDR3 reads TGTGCCAGCAGCGCCCGGGCAGGGGACACAGATACGCAGTATTTT. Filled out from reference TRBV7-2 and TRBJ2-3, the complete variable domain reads GAGVSQSPSNKVTEKGKDVELRCDPISGHTALYWYRQSLGQGLEFLIYFQGNSAPDKSGLPSDRFSAERTGGSVSTLTIQRTQQEDSAVYLCASSARAGDTDTQYFGPGTRLTVL.

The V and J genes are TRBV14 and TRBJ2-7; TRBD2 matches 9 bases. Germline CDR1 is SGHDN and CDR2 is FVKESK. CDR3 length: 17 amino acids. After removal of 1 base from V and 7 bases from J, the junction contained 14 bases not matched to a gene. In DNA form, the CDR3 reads TGTGCCAGCAGCCAAGGTCTCCTAGCGGGGACCAGGGCTGAGCAGTACTTC. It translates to CASSQGLLAGTRAEQYF. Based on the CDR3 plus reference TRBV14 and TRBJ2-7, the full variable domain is EAGVTQFPSHSVIEKGQTVTLRCDPISGHDNLYWYRRVMGKEIKFLLHFVKESKQDESGMPNNRFLAERTGGTYSTLKVQPAELEDSGVYFCASSQGLLAGTRAEQYFGPGTRLTVT.

The CDR3 nucleotides read TGTGCCAGCACCCCACGAGGGACTTACTATGGCTACACCTTC. Its protein is CASTPRGTYYGYTF. The chain recombines TRBV28 with TRBJ1-2, with D possibly being TRBD1 (5 bases). The CDR3 extends over 14 amino acids. V lost 7 bases, J lost 3 bases, and 15 bases lay in between. CDR1 MDHEN and CDR2 SYDVKM come from the germline V gene.

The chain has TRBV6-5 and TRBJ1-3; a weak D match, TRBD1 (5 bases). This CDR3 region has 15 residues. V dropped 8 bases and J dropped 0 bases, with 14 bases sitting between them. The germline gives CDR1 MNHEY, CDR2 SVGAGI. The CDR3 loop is CASGDYQRSGNTIYF. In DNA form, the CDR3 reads TGTGCCAGCGGGGACTATCAACGCTCTGGAAACACCATATATTTT.

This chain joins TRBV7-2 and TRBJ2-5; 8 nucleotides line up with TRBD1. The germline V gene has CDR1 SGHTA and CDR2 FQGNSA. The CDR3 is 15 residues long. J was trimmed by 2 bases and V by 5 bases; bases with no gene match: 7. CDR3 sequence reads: CASSPPGTGQETQYF. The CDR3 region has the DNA TGTGCCAGCAGCCCCCCCGGGACAGGACAAGAGACCCAGTACTTC.

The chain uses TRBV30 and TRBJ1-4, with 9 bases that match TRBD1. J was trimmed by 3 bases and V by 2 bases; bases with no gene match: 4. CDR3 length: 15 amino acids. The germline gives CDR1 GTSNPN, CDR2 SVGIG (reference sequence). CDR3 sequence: CAWSIGQGPNEKLFF. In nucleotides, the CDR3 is TGTGCCTGGAGTATAGGACAGGGGCCTAATGAAAAACTGTTTTTT.

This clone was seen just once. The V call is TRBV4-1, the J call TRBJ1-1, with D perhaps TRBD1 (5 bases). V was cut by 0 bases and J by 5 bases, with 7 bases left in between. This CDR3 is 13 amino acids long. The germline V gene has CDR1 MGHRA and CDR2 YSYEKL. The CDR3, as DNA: TGCGCCAGCAGCCAAGATCGGGGGACTGAAGCTTTCTTT. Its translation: CASSQDRGTEAFF.

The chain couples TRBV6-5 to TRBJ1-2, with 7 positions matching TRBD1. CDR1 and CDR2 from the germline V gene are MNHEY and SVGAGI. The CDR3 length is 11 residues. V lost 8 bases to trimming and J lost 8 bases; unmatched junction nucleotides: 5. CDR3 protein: CASGTGDGYTF. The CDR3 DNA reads TGTGCCAGCGGAACAGGGGACGGCTACACCTTC.

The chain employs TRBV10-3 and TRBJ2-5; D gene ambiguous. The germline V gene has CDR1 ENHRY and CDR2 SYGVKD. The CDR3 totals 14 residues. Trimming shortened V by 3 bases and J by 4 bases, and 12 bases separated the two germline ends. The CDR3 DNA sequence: TGTGCCATCAGTGACAACAGTAGATCAGAGACCCAGTACTTC. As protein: CAISDNSRSETQYF.

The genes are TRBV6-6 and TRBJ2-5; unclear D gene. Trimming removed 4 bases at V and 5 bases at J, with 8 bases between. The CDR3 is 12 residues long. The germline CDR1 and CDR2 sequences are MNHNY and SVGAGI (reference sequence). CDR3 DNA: TGTGCCAGCAGTTCCCCTCGGGAGACCCAGTACTTC. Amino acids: CASSSPRETQYF.

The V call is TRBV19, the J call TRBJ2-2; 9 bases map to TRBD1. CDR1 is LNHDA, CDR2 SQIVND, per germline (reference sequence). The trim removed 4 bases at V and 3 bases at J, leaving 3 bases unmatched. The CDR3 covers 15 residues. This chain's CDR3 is CASSRDREDTGELFF. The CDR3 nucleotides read TGTGCCAGTAGTAGGGACAGGGAAGACACCGGGGAGCTGTTTTTT.

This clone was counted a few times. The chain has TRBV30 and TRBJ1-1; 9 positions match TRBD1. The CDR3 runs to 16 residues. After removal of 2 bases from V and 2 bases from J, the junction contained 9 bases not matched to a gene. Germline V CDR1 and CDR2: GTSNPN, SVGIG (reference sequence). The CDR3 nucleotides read TGTGCCTGGAGTCGACCGAGGGGACAGGGAAACACTGAAGCTTTCTTT. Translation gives CAWSRPRGQGNTEAFF.

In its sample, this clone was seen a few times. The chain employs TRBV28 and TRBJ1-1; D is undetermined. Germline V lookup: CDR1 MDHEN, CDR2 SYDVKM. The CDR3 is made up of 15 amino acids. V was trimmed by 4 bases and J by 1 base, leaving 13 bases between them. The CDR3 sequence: CASSSNTGRNTEAFF. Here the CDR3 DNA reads TGTGCCAGCAGTTCAAATACCGGGAGGAACACTGAAGCTTTCTTT.

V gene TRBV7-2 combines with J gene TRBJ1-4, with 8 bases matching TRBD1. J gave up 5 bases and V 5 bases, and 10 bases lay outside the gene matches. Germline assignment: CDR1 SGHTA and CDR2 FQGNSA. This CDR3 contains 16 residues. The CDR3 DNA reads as TGTGCCAGCAGCCTCGTGGGAGGACAGGGCAATGAAAAACTGTTTTTT. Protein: CASSLVGGQGNEKLFF.

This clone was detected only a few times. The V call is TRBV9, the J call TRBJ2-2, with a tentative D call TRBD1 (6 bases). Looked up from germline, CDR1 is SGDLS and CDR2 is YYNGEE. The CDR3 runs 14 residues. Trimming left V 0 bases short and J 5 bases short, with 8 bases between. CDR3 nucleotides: TGTGCCAGCAGCGTAGAAGGGACAACCGGGGAGCTGTTTTTT. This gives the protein CASSVEGTTGELFF.

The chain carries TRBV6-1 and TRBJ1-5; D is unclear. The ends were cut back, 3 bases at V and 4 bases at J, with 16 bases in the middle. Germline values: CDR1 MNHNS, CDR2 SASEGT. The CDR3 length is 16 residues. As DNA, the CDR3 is TGTGCCAGCAGTGATTACTGGAGGGTGGGGAATCAGCCCCAGCATTTT. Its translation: CASSDYWRVGNQPQHF.

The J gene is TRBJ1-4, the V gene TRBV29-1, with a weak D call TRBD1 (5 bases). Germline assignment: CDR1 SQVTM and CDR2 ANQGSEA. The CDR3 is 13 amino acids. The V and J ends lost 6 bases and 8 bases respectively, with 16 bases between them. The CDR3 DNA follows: TGCAGCGTGGGGGAGGGTTTGCGGGAAAAACTGTTTTTT. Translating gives CSVGEGLREKLFF.

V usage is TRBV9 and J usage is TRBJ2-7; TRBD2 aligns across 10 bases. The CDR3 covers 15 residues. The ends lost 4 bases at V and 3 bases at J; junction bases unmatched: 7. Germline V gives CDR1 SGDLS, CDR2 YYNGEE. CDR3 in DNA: TGTGCCAGCAGCTCACCACTAGCGGGGAACTACGAGCAGTACTTC. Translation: CASSSPLAGNYEQYF.

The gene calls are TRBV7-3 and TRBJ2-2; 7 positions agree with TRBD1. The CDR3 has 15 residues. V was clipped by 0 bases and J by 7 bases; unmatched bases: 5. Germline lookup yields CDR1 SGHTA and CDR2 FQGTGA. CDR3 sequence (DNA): TGTGCCAGCAGCTTAACCCTGACAGGGTACGGGGAGCTGTTTTTT. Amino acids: CASSLTLTGYGELFF.

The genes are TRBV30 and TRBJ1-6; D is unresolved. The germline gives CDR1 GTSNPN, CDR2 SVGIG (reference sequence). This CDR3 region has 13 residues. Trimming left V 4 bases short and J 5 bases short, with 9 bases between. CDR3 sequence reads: CAWNLRDNSPLHF. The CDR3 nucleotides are TGTGCCTGGAATCTAAGAGATAATTCACCCCTCCACTTT.

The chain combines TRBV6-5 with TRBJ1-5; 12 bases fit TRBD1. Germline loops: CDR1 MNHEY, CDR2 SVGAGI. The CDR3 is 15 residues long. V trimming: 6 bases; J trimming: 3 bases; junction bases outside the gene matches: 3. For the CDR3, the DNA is TGTGCCAGCAGGCCGGGACAGGGGGCCAATCAGCCCCAGCATTTT. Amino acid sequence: CASRPGQGANQPQHF.

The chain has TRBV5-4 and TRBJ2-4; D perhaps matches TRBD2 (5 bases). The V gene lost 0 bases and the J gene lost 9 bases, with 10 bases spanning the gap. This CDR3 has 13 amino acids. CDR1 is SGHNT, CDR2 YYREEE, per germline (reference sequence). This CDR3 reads CASSLEGRGIQYF. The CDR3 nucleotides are TGTGCCAGCAGCTTGGAAGGTCGGGGCATTCAGTACTTC.

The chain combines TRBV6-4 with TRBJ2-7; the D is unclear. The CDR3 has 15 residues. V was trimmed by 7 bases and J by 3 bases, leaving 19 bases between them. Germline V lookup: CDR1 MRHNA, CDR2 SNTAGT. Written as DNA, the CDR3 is TGTGCCAGCATTAGGTCTTTAAGACTTAACTACGAGCAGTACTTC. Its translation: CASIRSLRLNYEQYF.

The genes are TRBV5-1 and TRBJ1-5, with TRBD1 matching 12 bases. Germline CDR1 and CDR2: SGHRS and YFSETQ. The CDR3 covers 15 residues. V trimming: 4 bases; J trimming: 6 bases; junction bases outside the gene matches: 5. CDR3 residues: CASSPGQGAGQPQHF. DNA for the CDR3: TGCGCCAGCAGCCCGGGACAGGGGGCCGGTCAGCCCCAGCATTTT.